This TCR beta chain was recorded in a study of blood T cell repertoires in COVID-19. Across the whole study: The United States, Italy and Spain supplied acute and convalescent COVID-19 samples. The cDNA or gDNA used as material had been derived from T cells, B-cell-depleted T cells, or PBMCs.

Per the original data handling: Reference gene primer amplification in the assay estimated nucleated cell counts. The repertoire was sequenced with immunoSEQ multiplex PCR; TCRdb's copy has only in-frame clones and lacks some. V and J calls plus clone size are reproduced from that table; the DNA served to infer D and trimming. The sample contains over 60,000 clones, about nine tenths of which appear only once. The CDR3 has 13 amino acids. Germline V gene data show CDR1 as MNHNS and CDR2 as SASEGT. The V and J ends lost 2 bases and 6 bases respectively, with 11 bases between them. The chain combines TRBV6-1 with TRBJ2-7, with no clear D. Sequencing was done on a sample of peripheral blood. This TCR was recovered from a man aged 55 to 70 with acute or convalescent COVID-19. Written as DNA, the CDR3 is TGTGCCAGCAGTGAAATCCCCGTCGTCGAGCAGTACTTC. As protein: CASSEIPVVEQYF.